This T cell receptor beta chain originates from a study of T cells in Graves' hyperthyroidism and ophthalmopathy. TCR beta CDR3 regions were amplified from RNA transcripts. The HTBI primer set served for first-round RT-PCR of the TCR CDR3. TCRdb itself ran the multiplex PCR reads through MiXCR, one entry per CDR3 protein. The table has hundreds of thousands of distinct CDR3 sequences, 15% to 20% seen once. The germline V gene encodes CDR1 DFQATT and CDR2 SNEGSKA (reference sequence). This CDR3 region has 12 residues. Trimming pared 2 bases from V and 6 bases from J, leaving 8 bases between. This clonotype was seen many times. Antigen: not known. Study results and caveats: Before onset, ophthalmopathy was predicted by the model a median around 6.5 months earlier. The blood repertoire included most of the expanded thyroid clonotypes above 0.001. Classification by a 13 V-J model distinguished ophthalmopathy from stable hyperthyroidism.

Ophthalmopathy in the patients scored at least 3 on Clinical Activity Score and at least 4 on NOSPECS grade, lasting under 3 months. The sequence came from a man in his forties with Graves' ophthalmopathy. The chain joins TRBV20-1 to TRBJ2-1; D not resolved. Sequenced input: blood. The CDR3 is CSARPDRNEQFF. The CDR3 bases are TGCAGTGCTAGACCAGACCGCAATGAGCAGTTCTTC.